A single sample is the source of the 6 T cell receptor beta chains below, sequenced in a study of regulatory T cells in long-lasting Graves disease. Arm-PCR of CDR3 regions with iRepertoire HTBI primers generated TCR beta libraries. TCRdb redid the calling of the multiplex PCR reads with MiXCR, one entry per CDR3 protein. Among hundreds of thousands of distinct CDR3 sequences listed, under 25% were seen once. Time point specified: persistent/refractory GD, antithyroid drugs over 5 years with positive TRAb. The TCR library was made from RNA that had been extracted from PBMCs in TRIzol. The starting material was peripheral blood mononuclear cells (PBMCs), obtained when the disease was refractory, from a patient treated with antithyroid drugs. These receptors came from a female donor with Graves disease.

The V call is TRBV7-6, the J call TRBJ2-5; D uncertain. Germline V lookup: CDR1 SGHVS, CDR2 FNYEAQ. The CDR3 is made up of 13 amino acids. Trimming stripped 8 bases from V and 10 bases from J, with 20 bases between. CDR3 sequence (DNA): TGTGCCAGCGTCCCCTCTCGCGCTGCGGACCAGTACTTC. Translating gives CASVPSRAADQYF.

The rearrangement uses TRBV6-5 and TRBJ2-6; D is unclear. The CDR3 length is 13 residues. V was shortened by 2 bases and J by 4 bases, with 3 bases between the two germline ends. Germline V gene lookup returns CDR1 MNHEY and CDR2 SVGAGI. CDR3 nucleotide sequence: TGTGCCAGCAGTTACGAGGGGGCCAACGTCCTGACTTTC. It yields the protein CASSYEGANVLTF.

This clonotype occurred a few times. V is TRBV5-6 and J is TRBJ2-7; TRBD2 matches at 8 bases. The CDR3 covers 15 residues. J was trimmed by 2 bases and V by 3 bases; bases with no gene match: 7. The germline V gene encodes CDR1 SGHDT and CDR2 YYEEEE. This CDR3 reads CASSYTTSAAYEQYF. The CDR3 DNA is TGTGCCAGCAGCTACACGACTAGCGCGGCCTACGAGCAGTACTTC.

This clonotype was detected ten times or more. This chain links TRBV7-9 with TRBJ1-5; tentative D call: TRBD1 (5 bases). The CDR3 is 12 amino acids. Germline CDR1 is SEHNR and CDR2 is FQNEAQ (reference sequence). V lost 5 bases and J lost 6, with 8 bases in between. CDR3 in DNA: TGTGCCAGCAGCCGAACAGGTCAGCCCCAGCATTTT. Its translation: CASSRTGQPQHF.

This clonotype was counted a few times. The gene calls are TRBV20-1 and TRBJ2-7; 14 nucleotides line up with TRBD2. The CDR3 has 18 residues. V shed 2 bases and J 3 bases; nucleotides not matched to a gene: 12. Germline V gene lookup returns CDR1 DFQATT and CDR2 SNEGSKA (reference sequence). The CDR3 DNA reads TGCAGTGCTAGATTGAAGGGGACTAGCGGGGGTCCCCGCTACGAGCAGTACTTC. This encodes CSARLKGTSGGPRYEQYF.

Comments on this clonotype: This may come from a read error, since a much larger clone is one base off. The V call is TRBV28, the J call TRBJ2-7, with 8 positions matching TRBD1. This CDR3 spans 14 amino acids. The germline V gene encodes CDR1 MDHEN and CDR2 SYDVKM. Losses at the gene ends were 7 bases for V and 5 bases for J; bases not matched to a gene: 10. CDR3 sequence (DNA): TGTGCCAGCACCGAGACAGGGGCCACCCACGAGCAGTACTTC. Its translation: CASTETGATHEQYF.